The 27 T cell receptor beta chains listed next were all sequenced from one sample in a study of metastatic and nonmetastatic thyroid tumors. Prior to thyroid surgery, none of the patients had received any treatment. TCRdb reassembled clones from the PCR reads with MiXCR. The sample includes tens of thousands of clones, over 25% of them seen just once. Sequencing was carried out using blood. These receptors all stem from a female donor with papillary thyroid cancer or a benign thyroid nodule (not recorded which). Some clones in this sample may be carry-over from other donors' samples.

A word on this clone: A read error may produce the germline difference seen at one junction end. The V call is TRBV6-5, the J call TRBJ2-2; D tentatively reads TRBD1 or TRBD2 (5 bases each). CDR3 length: 16 residues. The V gene's germline CDR1 is MNHEY and CDR2 SVGAGI. DNA of the CDR3: TGTGCCAGCATTTACGACCCGTACGGGGCGAACGCGGAGCTGTTTTTT. Encoded protein: CASIYDPYGANAELFF.

This clone was detected a few times. V is TRBV20-1 and J is TRBJ2-7, with unresolved D. Germline V lookup: CDR1 DFQATT, CDR2 SNEGSKA (reference sequence). Deletions cut 5 bases from V and 3 bases from J, with 8 bases between. The CDR3 totals 11 residues. The CDR3 region is CSAFNIYEQYF. The CDR3 region has the DNA TGCAGTGCTTTCAACATCTACGAGCAGTACTTC.

The rearrangement joins TRBV5-4 to TRBJ2-7, with D perhaps assigned TRBD1 or TRBD2 (5 bases each). Germline V gene lookup returns CDR1 SGHNT and CDR2 YYREEE (reference sequence). V lost 4 bases and J 0 bases, leaving 11 bases between the germline ends. The CDR3 runs to 14 residues. DNA of the CDR3: TGTGCCAGCAGCCCTAGGGACGACTCCTACGAGCAGTACTTC. Residues: CASSPRDDSYEQYF. The full variable domain, rest sourced from reference TRBV5-4 and TRBJ2-7, is ETGVTQSPTHLIKTRGQQVTLRCSSQSGHNTVSWYQQALGQGPQFIFQYYREEENGRGNFPPRFSGLQFPNYSSELNVNALELDDSALYLCASSPRDDSYEQYFGPGTRLTVT.

In its sample, this clone is medium-sized (0.01 to 0.1%). The V and J genes are TRBV28 and TRBJ1-6; unclear D gene. Germline CDR1 reads MDHEN; CDR2 reads SYDVKM. The CDR3 contains 14 residues. The ends were cut back, 2 bases at V and 13 bases at J, with 15 bases in the middle. The CDR3 here is CASSLGSPTSPLHF. CDR3 in DNA: TGTGCCAGCAGTTTAGGGTCTCCCACTTCTCCCCTCCACTTT.

This clone is classed as medium-sized. The V and J genes are TRBV24-1 and TRBJ2-7; TRBD1 might be the D (6 bases). The CDR3 spans 13 residues. Trimming removed 5 bases at V and 3 bases at J, with 10 bases between. Germline values: CDR1 KGHDR, CDR2 SFDVKD. CDR3 nucleotides: TGTGCCACCAGTGGATCAGGGGACTACGAGCAGTACTTC. As protein: CATSGSGDYEQYF.

This clone was recorded a few times. The DNA of the CDR3 is TGTGCCAGCAGCTCCCGAATAGCTTTCTTT. It codes for CASSSRIAFF. The V and J genes are TRBV7-3 and TRBJ1-1; no definite D call. The ends were cut back, 4 bases at V and 10 bases at J, with 7 bases in the middle. The CDR3 runs to 10 residues. The germline V gene has CDR1 SGHTA and CDR2 FQGTGA.

The J gene is TRBJ2-3, the V gene TRBV9, with D maybe TRBD2 (5 bases). Germline loops: CDR1 SGDLS, CDR2 YYNGEE. V gave up 9 bases and J gave up 0 bases, with 14 bases separating them. The length of the CDR3 is 14 residues. The CDR3 reads CAMNSGGSTDTQYF. CDR3 bases: TGTGCCATGAATTCGGGCGGGAGCACAGATACGCAGTATTTT.

Only a few counts were recorded for this clone. The rearrangement uses TRBV5-1 and TRBJ2-7; 10 bases map to TRBD2. CDR3 size: 13 residues. The V gene's germline CDR1 is SGHRS and CDR2 YFSETQ. V lost 2 bases to trimming and J lost 7 bases; unmatched junction nucleotides: 3. The DNA for the CDR3 is TGCGCCAGCAGCTTAGCGGGAGGGCAAGAGCAGTACTTC. It encodes CASSLAGGQEQYF.

This sequence joins TRBV5-5 and TRBJ1-4; no firm D call. The V end was cut by 2 bases, the J end by 8 bases, with 7 bases between. Germline lookup yields CDR1 SGHKS and CDR2 YYEKEE (reference sequence). CDR3 length equals 12 residues. CDR3 in DNA: TGTGCCAGCAGCTTCTCGGGAGAAAAACTGTTTTTT. Protein: CASSFSGEKLFF. The full variable domain, completed using reference TRBV5-5 and TRBJ1-4, is DAGVTQSPTHLIKTRGQQVTLRCSPISGHKSVSWYQQVLGQGPQFIFQYYEKEERGRGNFPDRFSARQFPNYSSELNVNALLLGDSALYLCASSFSGEKLFFGSGTQLSVL.

The chain uses TRBV28 and TRBJ2-5; D perhaps matches TRBD1 (6 bases). Germline V gives CDR1 MDHEN, CDR2 SYDVKM. V was shortened by 5 bases and J by 5 bases, with 18 bases between the two germline ends. CDR3 length: 15 amino acids. DNA of the CDR3: TGTGCCAGCAGTCATCAGACAGGCACTTGGGAGACCCAGTACTTC. Translated: CASSHQTGTWETQYF.

About this clone: An end of the junction differs from the germline gene, which may be a read error. J is TRBJ2-3 and V is TRBV6-4, with D perhaps assigned TRBD1 or TRBD2 (5 bases each). The germline gives CDR1 MRHNA, CDR2 SNTAGT. CDR3 length equals 13 residues. The CDR3 protein is CASCEGNTYTQYF. The CDR3 DNA follows: TGTGCCAGCTGTGAGGGGAATACATATACGCAGTATTTT.

Ten or more counts support this clone. Compared with germline, one end of the junction differs, possibly owing to a read error. The same CDR3 can be traced to other DNA sequences in this sample. The chain combines TRBV4-1 with TRBJ2-1; D gene ambiguous. The CDR3 has 17 amino acids. CDR1 MGHRA and CDR2 YSYEKL come from the germline V gene. The CDR3 loop reads CASSQEVRRYTYNEQFF. For the CDR3, the DNA is TGCGCCAGCAGCCAAGAGGTCCGGCGTTATACCTACAATGAGCAGTTCTTT.

The chain uses TRBV9 and TRBJ2-7; D may match TRBD1 or TRBD2 (6 bases each). Germline loops: CDR1 SGDLS, CDR2 YYNGEE. Trimming took off 3 bases at V and 1 base at J, with 17 bases between the two ends. The CDR3 runs to 16 residues. CDR3 nucleotide sequence: TGTGCCAGCAGCGGGAGGGGGGCGGAGCCATCCTACGAGCAGTACTTC. Its protein product is CASSGRGAEPSYEQYF. Full variable domain (missing parts from reference TRBV9 and TRBJ2-7): DSGVTQTPKHLITATGQRVTLRCSPRSGDLSVYWYQQSLDQGLQFLIQYYNGEERAKGNILERFSAQQFPDLHSELNLSSLELGDSALYFCASSGRGAEPSYEQYFGPGTRLTVT.

The chain uses TRBV28 and TRBJ2-7; a possible D gene is TRBD1 (6 bases). Per the germline V gene, CDR1 is MDHEN and CDR2 is SYDVKM. This CDR3 is 13 amino acids long. V dropped 8 bases and J dropped 4 bases, with 15 bases sitting between them. The CDR3: CASHKTGTYEQYF. The CDR3 DNA reads TGTGCCAGCCATAAGACAGGTACTTACGAGCAGTACTTC.

This clone showed up many times. The sample contains more than one DNA sequence encoding this CDR3. The chain couples TRBV20-1 to TRBJ2-3; the D is unclear. Germline lookup yields CDR1 DFQATT and CDR2 SNEGSKA (reference sequence). V was trimmed by 0 bases and J by 2 bases, leaving 9 bases between them. The CDR3 has 14 amino acids. This CDR3 reads CSARDRPITDTQYF. The DNA for the CDR3 is TGCAGTGCTAGAGATCGGCCGATCACAGATACGCAGTATTTT.

This clone occurred many times. The chain has TRBV30 and TRBJ1-2; 9 bases match TRBD1. V shed 4 bases and J 4 bases; nucleotides not matched to a gene: 16. The germline gives CDR1 GTSNPN, CDR2 SVGIG (reference sequence). This CDR3 has 17 residues. The DNA of the CDR3 is TGTGCCTGGAAATGGCCGGGACAGGGTAGGTGGGGCTATGGCTACACCTTC. Translation: CAWKWPGQGRWGYGYTF.

This clone came up many times. The chain joins TRBV6-4 to TRBJ2-7; 7 bases are shared with TRBD1. Germline V gene data show CDR1 as MRHNA and CDR2 as SNTAGT. This CDR3 is 14 amino acids long. The junction had 5 bases not matched to a gene; V was cut back by 3 bases and J by 3 bases. The CDR3 DNA sequence: TGTGCCAGCAGTGAAGGGGCAGGGGGCTACGAGCAGTACTTC. Encoded protein: CASSEGAGGYEQYF.

This clone was found many times. The chain recombines TRBV7-2 with TRBJ2-3; 7 bases are shared with TRBD2. Losses at the gene ends were 4 bases for V and 9 bases for J; bases not matched to a gene: 7. Germline V gene data show CDR1 as SGHTA and CDR2 as FQGNSA. The CDR3 extends over 13 amino acids. The DNA of the CDR3 is TGTGCCAGCAGCTCCCTGGGGGGGTGGACGCAGTATTTT. As protein: CASSSLGGWTQYF. The full variable domain, with the rest looked up from reference TRBV7-2 and TRBJ2-3, is GAGVSQSPSNKVTEKGKDVELRCDPISGHTALYWYRQSLGQGLEFLIYFQGNSAPDKSGLPSDRFSAERTGGSVSTLTIQRTQQEDSAVYLCASSSLGGWTQYFGPGTRLTVL.

Concerning this clone itself: This may come from a read error, since a much larger clone is one base off. Other DNA sequences within the sample encode an identical CDR3. CDR3 nucleotides: TGCGCCAGCAGCTTGGGTGGTCCGGAAAAACTGTTTTTT. Protein sequence: CASSLGGPEKLFF. The chain is built from TRBV5-4 and TRBJ1-4; D unresolved. Germline V gene data show CDR1 as SGHNT and CDR2 as YYREEE (reference sequence). The CDR3 extends over 13 amino acids.

This clone was seen at least ten times. The chain employs TRBV30 and TRBJ2-1; 10 nucleotides align to TRBD2. The CDR3 totals 19 residues. After removal of 3 bases from V and 0 bases from J, the junction contained 14 bases not matched to a gene. Looked up from germline, CDR1 is GTSNPN and CDR2 is SVGIG (reference sequence). For the CDR3, the DNA is TGTGCCTGGAGCGGGTCGAGGACTAGCGGAATGAGCTCCTACAATGAGCAGTTCTTC. It translates to CAWSGSRTSGMSSYNEQFF.

This clone was recorded a few times. The rearrangement links TRBV6-1 to TRBJ1-2, with 7 bases fitting TRBD1. The V segment lost 6 bases and the J segment 8 bases; nucleotides outside the gene matches: 3. Germline CDR1 reads MNHNS; CDR2 reads SASEGT. CDR3 size: 11 residues. As DNA, the CDR3 is TGTGCCAGCAGAAGACAGGGCGGCTACACCTTC. It codes for CASRRQGGYTF.

The V call is TRBV18, the J call TRBJ2-6; D might be TRBD1 (6 bases). CDR1 and CDR2 from the germline V gene are KGHSH and LQKENI. This CDR3 spans 16 amino acids. The V end was cut by 1 base, the J end by 4 bases, with 11 bases between. In nucleotides, the CDR3 is TGTGCCAGCTCACCACTTACAGGGTCCGGGGCCAACGTCCTGACTTTC. Translation gives CASSPLTGSGANVLTF.

To note about this clone: A junction end diverges from the germline sequence, so it may reflect a read error. The genes are TRBV7-9 and TRBJ2-7, with 9 bases aligning to TRBD1. Germline V gene sequence: CDR1 SEHNR, CDR2 FQNEAQ (reference sequence). This CDR3 region has 15 residues. The CDR3 sequence: CACSPGQGRDYEHYF. The CDR3 bases are TGTGCCTGCAGCCCGGGACAGGGAAGAGACTACGAGCACTACTTC.

In this sample, this clone turned up many times. The same CDR3 arises from other DNA sequences in this sample as well. The chain links TRBV3-1 to TRBJ2-3; 10 bases agree with TRBD1. The trim removed 5 bases at V and 3 bases at J, leaving 5 bases unmatched. The CDR3 spans 15 residues. Per germline, CDR1 LGHDT and CDR2 YNNKEL (reference sequence). The CDR3: CASSDGTGVTDTQYF. CDR3 DNA: TGTGCCAGCAGCGATGGGACAGGGGTGACAGATACGCAGTATTTT.

J is TRBJ1-4 and V is TRBV7-6; possibly TRBD1 for D (6 bases). Germline V CDR1 and CDR2: SGHVS, FNYEAQ. The CDR3 contains 15 residues. Trimming cost V 4 bases and J 6 bases, with 15 bases left between them. CDR3 region: CASSSQGRSDEKLFF. The DNA of the CDR3 is TGTGCCAGCAGCTCCCAGGGGAGATCGGATGAAAAACTGTTTTTT.

The V call is TRBV7-3, the J call TRBJ2-3; TRBD2 might be the D (5 bases). Germline V gene sequence: CDR1 SGHTA, CDR2 FQGTGA. With 3 bases removed from V and 2 bases from J, the gap between germline ends came to 12 bases. CDR3 size: 15 residues. CDR3 coding DNA: TGTGCCAGCAGCTTGCGGGTGGTCCTCACAGATACGCAGTATTTT. This translates into CASSLRVVLTDTQYF.

This clone was observed many times. This chain links TRBV11-2 with TRBJ2-4; TRBD2 aligns across 7 bases. V was clipped by 5 bases and J by 8 bases; unmatched bases: 15. This CDR3 spans 16 amino acids. Germline V gene data show CDR1 as SGHAT and CDR2 as FQNNGV. CDR3: CASSQRLAGRVDIQYF. DNA for the CDR3: TGTGCCAGCAGCCAGAGACTAGCAGGGAGAGTAGACATTCAGTACTTC.